A selection of T cell receptor beta chains follows, all from one sample in a study of cytomegalovirus exposure and HLA in healthy donors. This table comes from immunoSEQ multiplex PCR, and its TCRdb copy is limited to in-frame clones, with some not included. This table holds 130,000 or so clones, approximately 81% found once. Sequencing was performed on PBMCs. The receptors derive from a middle-aged woman in good health and CMV-seronegative. Each CDR3 is given with its conserved first and last residue. The order of the fields is V gene, clone size, D gene, J gene, CDR3 DNA, CDR3 protein. A D gene is named only where the DNA matches it firmly. Clone size is shown for a subset of rows, as once, few, many or a class of expanded clone.

v_call: TRBV5-1
clone_size: once
d_call: TRBD2
j_call: TRBJ2-1
cdr3_nt: TGCGCCAGCAGCTTGGGTCTCGCGGGGGGGTACAATGAGCAGTTCTTC
cdr3_aa: CASSLGLAGGYNEQFF

v_call: TRBV14
clone_size: -
d_call: TRBD1
j_call: TRBJ2-7
cdr3_nt: TGTGCCAGCAGCCAGGCGACAGGGGGGCCCTACGAGCAGTACTTC
cdr3_aa: CASSQATGGPYEQYF

v_call: TRBV7-6
clone_size: -
d_call: -
j_call: TRBJ1-1
cdr3_nt: TGTGCCAGCAGCTTATTCCAGGGCAGCACTGAAGCTTTCTTT
cdr3_aa: CASSLFQGSTEAFF

v_call: TRBV7-8
clone_size: -
d_call: TRBD2
j_call: TRBJ2-3
cdr3_nt: TGTGCCAGCAGCACCAGACTAGCGGGCACAGATACGCAGTATTTT
cdr3_aa: CASSTRLAGTDTQYF

v_call: TRBV6-1
clone_size: -
d_call: -
j_call: TRBJ2-7
cdr3_nt: TGTGCCAGCAGTGAACCCAATCGGGTCAAGGACGAGCAGTACTTC
cdr3_aa: CASSEPNRVKDEQYF

v_call: TRBV4-1
clone_size: -
d_call: -
j_call: TRBJ2-2
cdr3_nt: TGCGCCAGCAGCCAAGGGCCAGGGTGGACCGGGGAGCTGTTTTTT
cdr3_aa: CASSQGPGWTGELFF

v_call: TRBV29-1
clone_size: few
d_call: -
j_call: TRBJ2-5
cdr3_nt: TGCAGCGTTGAAGGGGCTCCAGGTCGATCCGCAGAGACCCAGTACTTC
cdr3_aa: CSVEGAPGRSAETQYF

v_call: TRBV18
clone_size: -
d_call: -
j_call: TRBJ2-5
cdr3_nt: TGTGCCAGCTCACTCGTTTCCCAAGAGACCCAGTACTTC
cdr3_aa: CASSLVSQETQYF

v_call: TRBV7-8
clone_size: -
d_call: TRBD2
j_call: TRBJ2-3
cdr3_nt: TGTGCCAGCAGCTTAGCGGGTAGCGGGATTACAGATACGCAGTATTTT
cdr3_aa: CASSLAGSGITDTQYF

v_call: TRBV10-1
clone_size: -
d_call: TRBD2
j_call: TRBJ2-5
cdr3_nt: TGCGCCAGCAGTGAGTCTCTAGCGGGGCGAATGGGGGAGACCCAGTACTTC
cdr3_aa: CASSESLAGRMGETQYF

v_call: TRBV4-2
clone_size: -
d_call: TRBD1
j_call: TRBJ2-7
cdr3_nt: TGTGCCAGCAGCCAAAGGGCGGGACAGGGGAGCTACGAGCAGTACTTC
cdr3_aa: CASSQRAGQGSYEQYF

v_call: TRBV2
clone_size: once
d_call: -
j_call: TRBJ2-7
cdr3_nt: TGTGCCAGCAGTGTATCTTCGGGGTACCGGGAGCAGTACTTC
cdr3_aa: CASSVSSGYREQYF

v_call: TRBV28
clone_size: -
d_call: -
j_call: TRBJ1-3
cdr3_nt: TGTGCCAGCAGTTTACTAACGGGAAACACCATATATTTT
cdr3_aa: CASSLLTGNTIYF

v_call: TRBV28
clone_size: -
d_call: -
j_call: TRBJ2-7
cdr3_nt: TGTGCCAGCAGCTCACCCGTACGGGAGAACGAGCAGTACTTC
cdr3_aa: CASSSPVRENEQYF

v_call: TRBV18
clone_size: once
d_call: -
j_call: TRBJ2-7
cdr3_nt: TGTGCCAGCTCACCACCGTACGGGCAGGGTAGATCCTACGAGCAGTACTTC
cdr3_aa: CASSPPYGQGRSYEQYF

v_call: TRBV18
clone_size: -
d_call: -
j_call: TRBJ2-1
cdr3_nt: TGTGCCAGCTCACCACCCATCCGGGTTCCCGAGCAGTTCTTC
cdr3_aa: CASSPPIRVPEQFF

v_call: TRBV15
clone_size: -
d_call: -
j_call: TRBJ2-2
cdr3_nt: TGTGCCACCAGCAGAGATGGGCTCAAGTTTGGCGATCCCGGGGAGCTGTTTTTT
cdr3_aa: CATSRDGLKFGDPGELFF

v_call: TRBV6-5
clone_size: -
d_call: -
j_call: TRBJ2-2
cdr3_nt: TGTGCCAGCAGTTACGACGACAGAAACACCGGGGAGCTGTTTTTT
cdr3_aa: CASSYDDRNTGELFF

v_call: TRBV6-1
clone_size: -
d_call: -
j_call: TRBJ1-2
cdr3_nt: TGTGCCAGCAGTCGATCCAGGGGAGACTATGGCTACACCTTC
cdr3_aa: CASSRSRGDYGYTF

v_call: TRBV18
clone_size: -
d_call: TRBD1
j_call: TRBJ1-4
cdr3_nt: TGTGCCAGCTCACCCGACAGGGAAGGGGCAAATGAAAAACTGTTTTTT
cdr3_aa: CASSPDREGANEKLFF

v_call: TRBV7-9
clone_size: -
d_call: -
j_call: TRBJ2-3
cdr3_nt: TGTGCCAGCAGCTTAAGCCTCGAAGATCCCACAGATACGCAGTATTTT
cdr3_aa: CASSLSLEDPTDTQYF

v_call: TRBV29-1
clone_size: -
d_call: -
j_call: TRBJ2-1
cdr3_nt: TGCAGCGTTGAAGGGCCGACAGCCAATGAGCAGTTCTTC
cdr3_aa: CSVEGPTANEQFF

v_call: TRBV5-1
clone_size: -
d_call: TRBD2
j_call: TRBJ2-3
cdr3_nt: TGCGCCAGCAGCGCTAGACTAGCGGAAAGCACAGATACGCAGTATTTT
cdr3_aa: CASSARLAESTDTQYF

v_call: TRBV2
clone_size: -
d_call: TRBD2
j_call: TRBJ2-1
cdr3_nt: TGTGCCAGCAGGGGCCGGAATGCGGGGGTAGAGCAGTTCTTC
cdr3_aa: CASRGRNAGVEQFF

v_call: TRBV27
clone_size: -
d_call: TRBD1
j_call: TRBJ1-2
cdr3_nt: TGTGCCAGCAGTCCCCGGAGGGACAGCTATAACTATGGCTACACCTTC
cdr3_aa: CASSPRRDSYNYGYTF

v_call: TRBV5-1
clone_size: few
d_call: TRBD2
j_call: TRBJ2-3
cdr3_nt: TGCGCCAGTAAGCGGACTAGCGGGGCCGAGGGCACAGATACGCAGTATTTT
cdr3_aa: CASKRTSGAEGTDTQYF

v_call: TRBV7-9
clone_size: few
d_call: -
j_call: TRBJ2-7
cdr3_nt: TGTGCCAGCAGCTTAGACAGGACCTACGAGCAGTACTTC
cdr3_aa: CASSLDRTYEQYF

v_call: TRBV7-9
clone_size: -
d_call: TRBD1
j_call: TRBJ2-3
cdr3_nt: TGTGCCAGCAGCTTTCCCGGGACAGGGGTTAACACAGATACGCAGTATTTT
cdr3_aa: CASSFPGTGVNTDTQYF

v_call: TRBV2
clone_size: -
d_call: -
j_call: TRBJ1-2
cdr3_nt: TGTGCCAGCAGTGTCCAATACAGCTATGGCTACACCTTC
cdr3_aa: CASSVQYSYGYTF

v_call: TRBV7-9
clone_size: few
d_call: TRBD2
j_call: TRBJ2-3
cdr3_nt: TGTGCCAGCAGCTTCGGCGGGAGTGGTGCAGATACGCAGTATTTT
cdr3_aa: CASSFGGSGADTQYF

v_call: TRBV18
clone_size: -
d_call: -
j_call: TRBJ1-5
cdr3_nt: TGTGCCAGCTCGGGGACTGATAGCAATCAGCCCCAGCATTTT
cdr3_aa: CASSGTDSNQPQHF

v_call: TRBV5-1
clone_size: -
d_call: -
j_call: TRBJ1-3
cdr3_nt: TGCGCCAGCAGCGCGGACTCTGGCTCTGGAAACACCATATATTTT
cdr3_aa: CASSADSGSGNTIYF

v_call: TRBV6-5
clone_size: -
d_call: -
j_call: TRBJ1-6
cdr3_nt: TGTGCCAGCAGGAGCTCCGAAGCCTATAATTCACCCCTCCACTTT
cdr3_aa: CASRSSEAYNSPLHF

v_call: TRBV27
clone_size: -
d_call: TRBD1
j_call: TRBJ1-6
cdr3_nt: TGTGCCAGCAGGCCAGGGGACAGCCTAAATTCACCCCTCCACTTT
cdr3_aa: CASRPGDSLNSPLHF

v_call: TRBV2
clone_size: -
d_call: -
j_call: TRBJ2-5
cdr3_nt: TGTGCCAGCAGTGAACTTAAGCCAGGCGGGGAGACCCAGTACTTC
cdr3_aa: CASSELKPGGETQYF

v_call: TRBV10-2
clone_size: few
d_call: -
j_call: TRBJ1-1
cdr3_nt: TGCGCCACATTCAAATCAGGGGTAGCTTTCTTT
cdr3_aa: CATFKSGVAFF

v_call: TRBV18
clone_size: -
d_call: -
j_call: TRBJ1-2
cdr3_nt: TGTGCCAGCTCACCACAGGGGAATGGCTACACCTTC
cdr3_aa: CASSPQGNGYTF

v_call: TRBV5-1
clone_size: -
d_call: TRBD1
j_call: TRBJ1-4
cdr3_nt: TGCGCCAGCAGCTTGGGGGACAGGGATAATGAAAAACTGTTTTTT
cdr3_aa: CASSLGDRDNEKLFF

v_call: TRBV6-1
clone_size: -
d_call: -
j_call: TRBJ1-1
cdr3_nt: TGTGCCAGCAGTGAGGGGATACTAGGGAGTACTGAAGCTTTCTTT
cdr3_aa: CASSEGILGSTEAFF

v_call: TRBV14
clone_size: -
d_call: -
j_call: TRBJ2-3
cdr3_nt: TGTGCCAGCAGCCAAGATTTGGATAAGGGGGGGCCTCGCAAGCAGTATTTT
cdr3_aa: CASSQDLDKGGPRKQYF

v_call: TRBV6-6
clone_size: -
d_call: -
j_call: TRBJ2-2
cdr3_nt: TGTGCCAGCAGTTACATGTATACCGGGGAGCTGTTTTTT
cdr3_aa: CASSYMYTGELFF

v_call: TRBV19
clone_size: -
d_call: TRBD2
j_call: TRBJ2-2
cdr3_nt: TGTGCCAGTTGCTACGCGGGAGGAGCAGGCGGGGAGCTGTTTTTT
cdr3_aa: CASCYAGGAGGELFF

v_call: TRBV25-1
clone_size: -
d_call: -
j_call: TRBJ1-1
cdr3_nt: TGTGCCAGCAGTGCCACCGCACTTATGAACACTGAAGCTTTCTTT
cdr3_aa: CASSATALMNTEAFF

v_call: TRBV9
clone_size: -
d_call: TRBD2
j_call: TRBJ2-1
cdr3_nt: TGTGCCAGCAGCGAGACTAGCGGGAATGAGCAGTTCTTC
cdr3_aa: CASSETSGNEQFF

v_call: TRBV4-1
clone_size: -
d_call: TRBD2
j_call: TRBJ2-7
cdr3_nt: TGCGCCAGCAGCCAAGATGGGGGGCTAGCGGGGTTCTACGAGCAGTACTTC
cdr3_aa: CASSQDGGLAGFYEQYF

v_call: TRBV19
clone_size: once
d_call: -
j_call: TRBJ1-2
cdr3_nt: TGTGCCAGTAGTAAAGCTGGGCCACAGAACTATGGCTACACCTTC
cdr3_aa: CASSKAGPQNYGYTF

v_call: TRBV6-5
clone_size: once
d_call: TRBD2
j_call: TRBJ2-7
cdr3_nt: TGTGCCAGCAGCCGAAGTCCGCCTAGCGGCTACGAGCAGTACTTC
cdr3_aa: CASSRSPPSGYEQYF

v_call: TRBV5-6
clone_size: -
d_call: TRBD2
j_call: TRBJ2-7
cdr3_nt: TGTGCCAGCAGCCCGCGACTAGCGCTAGCCTACGAGCAGTACTTC
cdr3_aa: CASSPRLALAYEQYF

v_call: TRBV5-1
clone_size: -
d_call: TRBD2
j_call: TRBJ2-3
cdr3_nt: TGCGCCAGCAGCTTGTGGCGAGCGGGGGCCCGCACAGATACGCAGTATTTT
cdr3_aa: CASSLWRAGARTDTQYF

v_call: TRBV29-1
clone_size: -
d_call: TRBD2
j_call: TRBJ2-7
cdr3_nt: TGCAGCGTTAGTACTAGCGGGTTATACCAGCAGTACTTC
cdr3_aa: CSVSTSGLYQQYF